Listed here are 2 T cell receptor beta chains from one sample, sequenced in a study of blood T cell repertoires in COVID-19. Sequenced by immunoSEQ multiplex PCR; TCRdb stores in-frame clones only, minus some. The data show a few hundred thousand clones, around 80% seen once. Sample: peripheral blood. These receptors all stem from a woman in her twenties or thirties with COVID-19, enrolled during active disease.

This clone has more than one count but fewer than ten. This chain connects TRBV6-5 to TRBJ2-2; possible D gene TRBD1, 6 bases. The CDR3 has 14 amino acids. V was pared by 7 bases and J by 2 bases, with 11 bases between. Germline V lookup: CDR1 MNHEY, CDR2 SVGAGI. In DNA form, the CDR3 reads TGTGCCAGCAAACAGGGCACTAACACCGGGGAGCTGTTTTTT. Encoded protein: CASKQGTNTGELFF.

V gene TRBV6-5 combines with J gene TRBJ1-6; possible D gene TRBD1, 5 bases. This CDR3 contains 14 residues. Germline V gene data show CDR1 as MNHEY and CDR2 as SVGAGI. V was shortened by 5 bases and J by 8 bases, with 13 bases between the two germline ends. The CDR3, as DNA: TGTGCCAGCAGTCTCCGACAGCTTGATTCACCCCTCCACTTT. Its translation is CASSLRQLDSPLHF.